The sequence of this TCR beta chain was determined in a study of monozygotic twins with inflammatory bowel disease. CDR1 and CDR2 from the germline V gene are MNHEY and SVGAGI. The CDR3 is made up of 14 amino acids. A remark on this clonotype: No antigen is known for it.

Every sample had its cDNA made across eight separate reactions. TCRdb re-called the 5' RACE reads and gives one entry per CDR3 protein, without DNA. Its table records roughly 320,000 distinct CDR3 sequences. General study findings and limits: Especially with disease activity, IBD patients had fewer clonotypes in common with others than healthy twins did.

The sequence was collected from a human donor with ulcerative colitis or Crohn's disease, or a healthy co-twin of an affected twin (not recorded which). The sequencing input was blood. The chain is built from TRBV6-5 and TRBJ1-5; with no DNA, the TCRdb D assignment of TRBD1 cannot be verified. The CDR3 is CASNSQGYNQPQHF.